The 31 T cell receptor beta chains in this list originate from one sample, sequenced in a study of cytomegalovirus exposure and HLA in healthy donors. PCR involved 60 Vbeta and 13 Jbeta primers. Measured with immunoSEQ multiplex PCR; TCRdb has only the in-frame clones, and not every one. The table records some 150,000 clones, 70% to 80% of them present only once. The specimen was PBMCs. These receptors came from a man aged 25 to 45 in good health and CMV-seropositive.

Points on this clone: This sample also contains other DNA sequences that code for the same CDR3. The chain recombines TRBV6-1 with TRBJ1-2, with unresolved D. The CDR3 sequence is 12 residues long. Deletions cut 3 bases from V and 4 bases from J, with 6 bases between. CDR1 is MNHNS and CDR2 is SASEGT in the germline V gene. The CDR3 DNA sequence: TGTGCCAGCAGTGAGGGAGCCTATGGCTACACCTTC. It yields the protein CASSEGAYGYTF.

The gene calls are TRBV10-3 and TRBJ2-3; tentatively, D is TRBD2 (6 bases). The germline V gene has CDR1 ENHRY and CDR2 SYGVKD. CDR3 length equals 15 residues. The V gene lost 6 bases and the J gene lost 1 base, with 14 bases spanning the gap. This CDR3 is CAIRGGRDGTDTQYF. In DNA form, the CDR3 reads TGTGCCATCAGGGGAGGCAGGGATGGCACAGATACGCAGTATTTT.

CDR3 nucleotides: TGTGCCAGCAGGGCCGGGGGGTTTTCTAGCGGGAGGTCGAGGGGTACGCAGTATTTT. Amino acids: CASRAGGFSSGRSRGTQYF. This chain uses TRBV2 with TRBJ2-3, with TRBD2 matching 11 bases. The CDR3 contains 19 residues. Germline CDR1 and CDR2: SNHLY and FYNNEI. Losses at the gene ends were 6 bases for V and 8 bases for J; bases not matched to a gene: 22.

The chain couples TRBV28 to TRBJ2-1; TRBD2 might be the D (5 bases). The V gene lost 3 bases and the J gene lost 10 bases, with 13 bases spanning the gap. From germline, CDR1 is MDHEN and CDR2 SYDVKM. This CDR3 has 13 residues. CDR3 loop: CASSFAPEGEQFF. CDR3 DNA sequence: TGTGCCAGCAGTTTTGCCCCCGAGGGCGAGCAGTTCTTC.

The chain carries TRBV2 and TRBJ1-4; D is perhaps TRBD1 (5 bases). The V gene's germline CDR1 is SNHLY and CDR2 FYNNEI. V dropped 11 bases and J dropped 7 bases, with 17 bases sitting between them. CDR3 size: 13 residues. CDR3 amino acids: CAGHRDLGEKLFF. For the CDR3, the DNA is TGTGCCGGACATAGGGATCTGGGTGAAAAACTGTTTTTT.

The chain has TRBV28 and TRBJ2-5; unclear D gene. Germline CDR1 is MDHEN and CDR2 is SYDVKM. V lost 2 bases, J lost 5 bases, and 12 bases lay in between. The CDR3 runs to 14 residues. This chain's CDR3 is CASSLLGSVETQYF. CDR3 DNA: TGTGCCAGCAGTTTACTGGGCTCGGTGGAGACCCAGTACTTC.

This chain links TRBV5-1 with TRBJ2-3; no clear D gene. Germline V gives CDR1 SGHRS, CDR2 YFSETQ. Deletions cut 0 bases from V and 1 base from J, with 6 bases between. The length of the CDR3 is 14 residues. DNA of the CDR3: TGCGCCAGCAGCTTGGGAGTGGGCACAGATACGCAGTATTTT. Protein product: CASSLGVGTDTQYF.

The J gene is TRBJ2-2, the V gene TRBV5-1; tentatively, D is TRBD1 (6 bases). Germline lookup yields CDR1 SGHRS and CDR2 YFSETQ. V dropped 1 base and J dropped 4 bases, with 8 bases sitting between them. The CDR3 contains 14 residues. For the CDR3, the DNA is TGCGCCAGCAGCTTGACAGGGATCACCGGGGAGCTGTTTTTT. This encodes CASSLTGITGELFF. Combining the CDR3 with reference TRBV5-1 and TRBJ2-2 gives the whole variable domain KAGVTQTPRYLIKTRGQQVTLSCSPISGHRSVSWYQQTPGQGLQFLFEYFSETQRNKGNFPGRFSGRQFSNSRSEMNVSTLELGDSALYLCASSLTGITGELFFGEGSRLTVL.

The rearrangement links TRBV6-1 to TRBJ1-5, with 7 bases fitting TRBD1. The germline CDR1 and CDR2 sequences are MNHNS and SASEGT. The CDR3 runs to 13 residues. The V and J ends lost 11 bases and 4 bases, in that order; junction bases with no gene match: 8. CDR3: CAGRDSHNQPQHF. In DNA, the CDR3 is TGTGCCGGTCGGGACAGTCATAATCAGCCCCAGCATTTT.

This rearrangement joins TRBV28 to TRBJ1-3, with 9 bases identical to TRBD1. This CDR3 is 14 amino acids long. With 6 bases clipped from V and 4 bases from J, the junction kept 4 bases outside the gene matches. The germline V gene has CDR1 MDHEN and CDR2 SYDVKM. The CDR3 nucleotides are TGTGCCAGCAGCCAAGGGACAGGGGGAAACACCATATATTTT. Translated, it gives CASSQGTGGNTIYF.

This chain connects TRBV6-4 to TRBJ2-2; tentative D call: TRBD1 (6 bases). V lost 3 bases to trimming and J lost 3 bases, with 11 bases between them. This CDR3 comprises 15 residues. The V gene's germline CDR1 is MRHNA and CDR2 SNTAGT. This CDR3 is CASSENRVDTGELFF. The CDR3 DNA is TGTGCCAGCAGTGAGAACAGGGTGGACACCGGGGAGCTGTTTTTT.

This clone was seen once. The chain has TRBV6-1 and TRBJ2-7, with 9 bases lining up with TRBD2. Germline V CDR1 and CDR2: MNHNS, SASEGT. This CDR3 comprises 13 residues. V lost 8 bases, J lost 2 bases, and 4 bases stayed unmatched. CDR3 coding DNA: TGTGCCAGCTCTCTAGCGGGAACCTACGAGCAGTACTTC. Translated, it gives CASSLAGTYEQYF.

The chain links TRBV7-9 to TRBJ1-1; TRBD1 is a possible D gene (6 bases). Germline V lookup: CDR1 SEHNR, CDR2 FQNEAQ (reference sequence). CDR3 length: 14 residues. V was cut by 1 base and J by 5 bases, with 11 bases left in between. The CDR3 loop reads CASSLEAGATEAFF. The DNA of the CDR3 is TGTGCCAGCAGCTTAGAGGCAGGGGCGACTGAAGCTTTCTTT.

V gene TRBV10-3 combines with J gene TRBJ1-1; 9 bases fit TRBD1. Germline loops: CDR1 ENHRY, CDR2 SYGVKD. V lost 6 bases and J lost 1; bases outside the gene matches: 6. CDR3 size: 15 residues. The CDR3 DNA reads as TGTGCCATCAGGAACAGGGGACAGGGGAACACTGAAGCTTTCTTT. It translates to CAIRNRGQGNTEAFF.

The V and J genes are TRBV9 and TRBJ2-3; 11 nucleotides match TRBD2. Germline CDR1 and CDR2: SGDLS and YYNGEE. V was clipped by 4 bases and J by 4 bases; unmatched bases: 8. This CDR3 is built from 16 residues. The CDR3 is CASSPMTSGNADTQYF. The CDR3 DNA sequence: TGTGCCAGCAGCCCAATGACTAGCGGGAATGCAGATACGCAGTATTTT.

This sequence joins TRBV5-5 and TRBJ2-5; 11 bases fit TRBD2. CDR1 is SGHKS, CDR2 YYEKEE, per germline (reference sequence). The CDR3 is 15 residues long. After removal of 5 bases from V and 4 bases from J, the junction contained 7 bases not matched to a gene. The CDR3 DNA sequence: TGTGCCAGCAGTCTTAGCGGGAGGGCCATAGAGACCCAGTACTTC. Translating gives CASSLSGRAIETQYF. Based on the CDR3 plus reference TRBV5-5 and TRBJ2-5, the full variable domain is DAGVTQSPTHLIKTRGQQVTLRCSPISGHKSVSWYQQVLGQGPQFIFQYYEKEERGRGNFPDRFSARQFPNYSSELNVNALLLGDSALYLCASSLSGRAIETQYFGPGTRLLVL.

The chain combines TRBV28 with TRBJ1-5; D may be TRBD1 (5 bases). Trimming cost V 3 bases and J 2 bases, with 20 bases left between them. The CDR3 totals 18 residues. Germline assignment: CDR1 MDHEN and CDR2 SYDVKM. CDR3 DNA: TGTGCCAGCAGTTTTTGGGTGAGTCGGGGAGGGGGCAATCAGCCCCAGCATTTT. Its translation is CASSFWVSRGGGNQPQHF.

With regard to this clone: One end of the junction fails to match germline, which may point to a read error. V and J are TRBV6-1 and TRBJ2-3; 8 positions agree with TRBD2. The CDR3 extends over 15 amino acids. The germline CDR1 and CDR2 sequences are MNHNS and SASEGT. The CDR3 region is CASSKAGVLTDTQYF. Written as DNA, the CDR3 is TGTGCCAGCAGTAAAGCGGGAGTCCTCACAGATACGCAGTATTTT.

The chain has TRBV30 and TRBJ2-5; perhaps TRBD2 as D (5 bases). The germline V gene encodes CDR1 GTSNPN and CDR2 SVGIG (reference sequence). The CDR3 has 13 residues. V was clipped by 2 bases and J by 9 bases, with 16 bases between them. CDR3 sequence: CAWSPRPDGAQYF. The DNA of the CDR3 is TGTGCCTGGAGTCCCCGACCTGACGGGGCCCAGTACTTC.

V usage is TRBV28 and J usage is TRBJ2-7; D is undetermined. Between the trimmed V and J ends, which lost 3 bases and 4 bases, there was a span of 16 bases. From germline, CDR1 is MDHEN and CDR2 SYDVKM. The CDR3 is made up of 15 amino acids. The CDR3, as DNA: TGTGCCAGCAGTTTGCACAACAGTCCCCCATACGAGCAGTACTTC. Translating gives CASSLHNSPPYEQYF.

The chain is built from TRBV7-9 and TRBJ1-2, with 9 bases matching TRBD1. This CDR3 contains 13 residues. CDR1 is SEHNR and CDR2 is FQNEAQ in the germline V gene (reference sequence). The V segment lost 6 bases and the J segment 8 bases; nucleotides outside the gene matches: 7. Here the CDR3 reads CASRGGTGSGYTF. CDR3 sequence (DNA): TGTGCCAGCAGGGGTGGGACAGGGAGCGGCTACACCTTC.

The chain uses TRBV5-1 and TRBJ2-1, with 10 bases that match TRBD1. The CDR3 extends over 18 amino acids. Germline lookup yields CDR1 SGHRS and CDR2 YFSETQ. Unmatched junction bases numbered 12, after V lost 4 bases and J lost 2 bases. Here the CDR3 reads CASSTQVGTGDPYNEQFF. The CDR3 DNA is TGCGCCAGCAGCACCCAGGTCGGGACAGGGGATCCCTACAATGAGCAGTTCTTC.

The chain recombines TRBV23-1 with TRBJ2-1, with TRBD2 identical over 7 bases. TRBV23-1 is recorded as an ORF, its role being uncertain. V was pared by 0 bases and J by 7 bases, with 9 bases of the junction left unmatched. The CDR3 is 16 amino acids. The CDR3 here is CASSQSSGRACNEQFF. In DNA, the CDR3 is TGCGCCAGCAGTCAATCGAGTGGGAGGGCCTGTAATGAGCAGTTCTTC.

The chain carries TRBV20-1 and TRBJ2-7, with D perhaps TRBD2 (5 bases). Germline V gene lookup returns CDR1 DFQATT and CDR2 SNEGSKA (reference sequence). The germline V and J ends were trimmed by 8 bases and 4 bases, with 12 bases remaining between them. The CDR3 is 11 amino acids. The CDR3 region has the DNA TGCAGTCCACAACTAGTTTACGAGCAGTACTTC. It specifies CSPQLVYEQYF.

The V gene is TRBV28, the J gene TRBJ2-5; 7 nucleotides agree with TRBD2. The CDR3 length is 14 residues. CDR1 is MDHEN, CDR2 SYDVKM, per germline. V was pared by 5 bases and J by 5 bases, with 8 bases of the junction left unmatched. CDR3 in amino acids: CASSPMTSKETQYF. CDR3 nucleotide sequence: TGTGCCAGCAGTCCTATGACTAGCAAGGAGACCCAGTACTTC.

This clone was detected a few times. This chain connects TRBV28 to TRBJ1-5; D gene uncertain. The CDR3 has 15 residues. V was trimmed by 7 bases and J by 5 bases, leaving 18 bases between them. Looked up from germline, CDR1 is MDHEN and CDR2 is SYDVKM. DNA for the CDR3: TGTGCCAGCATCTATAGGGCAGGAGGGTATCAGCCCCAGCATTTT. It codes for CASIYRAGGYQPQHF.

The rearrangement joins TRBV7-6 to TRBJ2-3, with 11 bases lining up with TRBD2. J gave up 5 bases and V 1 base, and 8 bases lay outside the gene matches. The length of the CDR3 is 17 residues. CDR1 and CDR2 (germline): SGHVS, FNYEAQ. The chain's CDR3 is CASSLVERTSGLDTQYF. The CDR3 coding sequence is TGTGCCAGCAGCTTAGTTGAGCGGACTAGCGGGTTAGATACGCAGTATTTT.

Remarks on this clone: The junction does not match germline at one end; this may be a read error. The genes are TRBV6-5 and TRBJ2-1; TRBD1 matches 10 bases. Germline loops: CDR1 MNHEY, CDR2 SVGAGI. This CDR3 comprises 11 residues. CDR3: CASSYRDRGVF. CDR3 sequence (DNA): TGTGCCAGCAGTTACCGGGACAGGGGCGTCTTC.

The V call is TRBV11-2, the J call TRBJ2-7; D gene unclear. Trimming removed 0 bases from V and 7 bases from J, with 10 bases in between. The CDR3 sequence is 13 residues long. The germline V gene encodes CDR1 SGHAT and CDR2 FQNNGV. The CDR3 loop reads CASSLDGIREQYF. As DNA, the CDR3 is TGTGCCAGCAGCTTAGATGGTATCAGGGAGCAGTACTTC. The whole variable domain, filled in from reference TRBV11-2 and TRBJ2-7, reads EAGVAQSPRYKIIEKRQSVAFWCNPISGHATLYWYQQILGQGPKLLIQFQNNGVVDDSQLPKDRFSAERLKGVDSTLKIQPAKLEDSAVYLCASSLDGIREQYFGPGTRLTVT.

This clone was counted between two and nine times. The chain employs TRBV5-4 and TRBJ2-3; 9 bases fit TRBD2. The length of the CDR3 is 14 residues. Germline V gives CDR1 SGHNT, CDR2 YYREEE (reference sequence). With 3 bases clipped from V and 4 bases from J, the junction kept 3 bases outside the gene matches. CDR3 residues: CASSYGLAPDTQYF. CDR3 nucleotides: TGTGCCAGCAGCTACGGACTAGCGCCAGATACGCAGTATTTT.

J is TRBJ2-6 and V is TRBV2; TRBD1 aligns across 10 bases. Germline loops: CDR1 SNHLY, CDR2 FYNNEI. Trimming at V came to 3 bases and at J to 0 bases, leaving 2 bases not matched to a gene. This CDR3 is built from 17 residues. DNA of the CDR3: TGTGCCAGCAGTGAGGACAGGGGGATCTCTGGGGCCAACGTCCTGACTTTC. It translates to CASSEDRGISGANVLTF. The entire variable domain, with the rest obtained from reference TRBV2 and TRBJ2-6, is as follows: EPEVTQTPSHQVTQMGQEVILRCVPISNHLYFYWYRQILGQKVEFLVSFYNNEISEKSEIFDDQFSVERPDGSNFTLKIRSTKLEDSAMYFCASSEDRGISGANVLTFGAGSRLTVL.